One and the same sample provided the 18 T cell receptor gamma chains below, sequenced in a study of Vδ1+ human thymocytes. Study conclusions and caveats: Highly polyclonal TRG and TRD repertoires with Gaussian CDR3 length distributions appeared in thymus.

Antigen specificity for these receptors is unknown. The template was reverse-transcribed extracted RNA. The CDR3 regions were amplified by multiplex PCR from V-gene primers to a constant-region primer. TCRdb made new clone calls on the multiplex PCR reads using CATT. There are about 36,000 gamma-chain clones in the sample; 20% to 25% occur only once, and about 1.8% lies in the top ten. The sequencing input was Vdelta1+ gamma-delta thymocytes from the thymus. Subset described: FACS-sorted CD3+ TCRalphabeta- TCRVdelta1+ TCRVdelta2- thymocytes. The receptor source for this set is a girl under three years old who had congenital heart surgery.

This clone has only a few counts. The same CDR3 arises from other DNA sequences in this sample as well. The chain joins TRGV8 to TRGJ1 or TRGJ2. The CDR3 runs to 11 residues. CDR1 and CDR2 from the germline V gene are VENAVY and YDSYNSRV. The trim removed 5 bases at V and 8 bases at J, leaving 6 bases unmatched. The CDR3 sequence is CATWGRHKKLF. DNA of the CDR3: TGTGCCACCTGGGGTAGACATAAGAAACTCTTT.

V is TRGV4 and J is TRGJP2. The CDR3 is 16 amino acids. The ends lost 0 bases at V and 2 bases at J; junction bases unmatched: 6. Per the germline V gene, CDR1 is EGSTGY and CDR2 is YDSYTSSV. The CDR3 DNA sequence: TGTGCCACCTGGGATGGGCCATGGAGTAGTGATTGGATCAAGACGTTT. Translated: CATWDGPWSSDWIKTF.

This clone was detected a few times. It may be a read error: a sequence one base away is much more abundant. The V and J genes are TRGV2 and TRGJ1 or TRGJ2. V was clipped by 5 bases and J by 0 bases; unmatched bases: 4. CDR3 size: 13 residues. From germline, CDR1 is EGSNGY and CDR2 YDSYNSKV. CDR3 loop: CATWGENYYKKLF. The CDR3 nucleotides are TGTGCCACCTGGGGCGAGAATTATTATAAGAAACTCTTT.

On this clone itself: At one of its ends the junction is not consistent with the germline gene, which may arise from a read error. This chain connects TRGV9 to TRGJ1 or TRGJ2. This CDR3 has 12 residues. The germline V gene has CDR1 GITISATS and CDR2 ISYDGTV (reference sequence). As DNA, the CDR3 is TGTGCCTTGCGGGAGATCGCGGCTAAGAAACTCTTT. It yields the protein CALREIAAKKLF.

V gene TRGV2 combines with J gene TRGJ1 or TRGJ2. CDR1 is EGSNGY, CDR2 YDSYNSKV, per germline. V was clipped by 4 bases and J by 4 bases; unmatched bases: 10. The CDR3 length is 14 residues. The CDR3 is CATWEPGGYYKKLF. The CDR3 DNA sequence: TGTGCCACCTGGGAACCCGGGGGATATTATAAGAAACTCTTT.

This chain links TRGV9 with TRGJ1 or TRGJ2. Trimming cost V 3 bases and J 1 base; bases outside gene matches: 18. The CDR3 spans 18 residues. CDR1 is GITISATS, CDR2 ISYDGTV, per germline (reference sequence). The CDR3 sequence: CALWEWSLVPRNYYKKLF. The CDR3 DNA sequence: TGTGCCTTGTGGGAGTGGTCTCTCGTACCCCGAAATTATTATAAGAAACTCTTT.

The V gene is TRGV2, the J gene TRGJ1 or TRGJ2. After removal of 3 bases from V and 0 bases from J, the junction contained 8 bases not matched to a gene. The germline V gene has CDR1 EGSNGY and CDR2 YDSYNSKV. The CDR3 sequence is 15 residues long. CDR3 sequence: CATWDPNSNYYKKLF. The CDR3 DNA sequence: TGTGCCACCTGGGACCCTAATTCGAATTATTATAAGAAACTCTTT.

On this clone itself: A much larger clone lies one base from this, so it may be a read error. The same CDR3 can be traced to other DNA sequences in this sample. J is TRGJ1 or TRGJ2 and V is TRGV3. Germline lookup yields CDR1 VTNTFY and CDR2 YDVSTARD (reference sequence). V gave up 1 base and J gave up 7 bases; unmatched junction bases: 4. The CDR3 runs 12 residues. CDR3 DNA: TGTGCCACCTGGGACAGCCCCTATAAGAAACTCTTT. It codes for CATWDSPYKKLF.

This clone was seen more than once but under ten times. This specimen includes other DNA sequences encoding the same CDR3. This chain connects TRGV4 to TRGJ1 or TRGJ2. CDR3 length: 11 residues. With V trimmed by 5 bases and J by 8 bases, 6 bases remained unmatched. Germline V gene data show CDR1 as EGSTGY and CDR2 as YDSYTSSV. Written as DNA, the CDR3 is TGTGCCACCTGGGCTCCCAATAAGAAACTCTTT. It yields the protein CATWAPNKKLF.

There are a few counts of this clone. Other DNA sequences in this sample translate to the same CDR3. This chain joins TRGV9 and TRGJP. The CDR3 has 16 amino acids. Germline CDR1 and CDR2: GITISATS and ISYDGTV (reference sequence). V lost 0 bases and J lost 7; bases outside the gene matches: 3. In DNA, the CDR3 is TGTGCCTTGTGGGAGGTGCTCGAGTTGGGCAAAAAAATCAAGGTATTT. Translating gives CALWEVLELGKKIKVF.

This clone has only a few counts. The V call is TRGV9, the J call TRGJ1 or TRGJ2. The germline V gene encodes CDR1 GITISATS and CDR2 ISYDGTV (reference sequence). Trimming took 0 bases from V and 3 from J; bases not matched to a gene: 8. The CDR3 is 15 residues long. Written as DNA, the CDR3 is TGTGCCTTGTGGGAGGTGCCGGGACCTTATTATAAGAAACTCTTT. Residues: CALWEVPGPYYKKLF.

The chain joins TRGV2 to TRGJ1 or TRGJ2. The CDR3 loop spans 9 amino acids. Looked up from germline, CDR1 is EGSNGY and CDR2 is YDSYNSKV. Trimming removed 8 bases from V and 10 bases from J; junction bases left unmatched: 5. The CDR3 nucleotides are TGTGCCACCTCGGGAAAGAAACTCTTT. Translating it yields CATSGKKLF.

This clone was seen more than once but under ten times. Other DNA sequences in the same sample also yield this CDR3. V gene TRGV2 combines with J gene TRGJ1 or TRGJ2. This CDR3 contains 12 residues. The germline V gene encodes CDR1 EGSNGY and CDR2 YDSYNSKV. With 1 base clipped from V and 6 bases from J, the junction kept 3 bases outside the gene matches. CDR3: CATWDGTYKKLF. DNA for the CDR3: TGTGCCACCTGGGACGGTACTTATAAGAAACTCTTT.

In this sample, this clone turned up a few times. This specimen includes other DNA sequences encoding the same CDR3. This chain links TRGV9 with TRGJ1 or TRGJ2. The CDR3 contains 14 residues. CDR1 is GITISATS and CDR2 is ISYDGTV in the germline V gene (reference sequence). V lost 1 base, J lost 1 base, and 4 bases stayed unmatched. CDR3 sequence: CALWEVLNYYKKLF. The CDR3 nucleotides are TGTGCCTTGTGGGAGGTACTCAATTATTATAAGAAACTCTTT.

The chain combines TRGV4 with TRGJ1 or TRGJ2. After removal of 5 bases from V and 10 bases from J, the junction contained 14 bases not matched to a gene. There are 13 residues in the CDR3. Germline-derived CDR1 and CDR2 are EGSTGY and YDSYTSSV. CDR3 DNA sequence: TGTGCCACCTGGGTGGTCCGTAGTCGGAAGAAACTCTTT. This sequence encodes CATWVVRSRKKLF.

This clone was picked up a small number of times. This chain uses TRGV9 with TRGJP. Germline CDR1 and CDR2: GITISATS and ISYDGTV (reference sequence). V gave up 2 bases and J gave up 7 bases; unmatched junction bases: 11. This CDR3 is built from 18 residues. The CDR3 region is CALWEAMPAELGKKIKVF. The CDR3 DNA reads TGTGCCTTGTGGGAGGCGATGCCCGCCGAGTTGGGCAAAAAAATCAAGGTATTT.

This clone was counted many times. This chain uses TRGV9 with TRGJ1 or TRGJ2. The CDR3 has 10 residues. Germline lookup yields CDR1 GITISATS and CDR2 ISYDGTV (reference sequence). V lost 10 bases to trimming and J lost 8 bases; unmatched junction nucleotides: 8. The CDR3 nucleotides are TGTGCCTTACCCTGGGATAAGAAACTCTTT. As protein: CALPWDKKLF.

The genes are TRGV4 and TRGJ1 or TRGJ2. With V trimmed by 4 bases and J by 11 bases, 11 bases remained unmatched. Germline CDR1 and CDR2: EGSTGY and YDSYTSSV. CDR3 length: 12 residues. The CDR3 region is CATWDGPLEKLF. The CDR3 bases are TGTGCCACCTGGGACGGGCCCCTAGAGAAACTCTTT.